These 17 T cell receptor beta chains originate from one sample sequenced in a study of T cell responses to AZD1222 COVID-19 vaccine (dated by TCRdb to about 2021). To prepare the library, the immunoSEQ multiplex PCR assay was applied. Sourced from immuneACCESS, this table was stored by TCRdb with only in-frame sequences that have V and J called. A share of the clones is absent; for the studies checked, an unresolved V gene accounts for under half, and the remainder has no known explanation. In all, the sample holds 70,000 to 85,000 clones, and 80% to 85% of those were seen once. Together, the top ten hold around 2.8% of the sample. This specimen's time point label, per the study, means: baseline before first vaccination. The material sequenced was peripheral blood, taken on day 0 of AZD1222 vaccination. The receptors shown here come from an adult in good health.

This sequence joins TRBV18 and TRBJ2-7; unclear D gene. The CDR3 runs to 15 residues. Germline lookup yields CDR1 KGHSH and CDR2 LQKENI. V shed 3 bases and J shed 0 bases, with 12 bases lying between them. The CDR3 here is CASSPFEVSSYEQYF. In DNA, the CDR3 is TGTGCCAGCTCACCGTTTGAGGTTAGCTCCTACGAGCAGTACTTC.

This clone appeared a few times. The CDR3 is CASMGQGSDNSPLHF. CDR3 in DNA: TGTGCCAGCATGGGACAGGGGTCGGATAATTCACCCCTCCACTTT. The V call is TRBV6-5, the J call TRBJ1-6, with 10 nucleotides matching TRBD1. Looked up from germline, CDR1 is MNHEY and CDR2 is SVGAGI. This CDR3 comprises 15 residues. Trimming cost V 7 bases and J 5 bases; bases outside gene matches: 5.

The V and J genes are TRBV5-4 and TRBJ2-2, with 8 bases that match TRBD2. V lost 5 bases, J lost 6 bases, and 12 bases stayed unmatched. The V gene's germline CDR1 is SGHNT and CDR2 YYREEE (reference sequence). The CDR3 sequence is 16 residues long. The CDR3 DNA is TGTGCCAGCAGTCAACTTGGCGGGGGGTCCGCCGGGGAGCTGTTTTTT. Its protein is CASSQLGGGSAGELFF.

This chain links TRBV5-5 with TRBJ2-1; 11 bases align to TRBD2. CDR1 is SGHKS and CDR2 is YYEKEE in the germline V gene (reference sequence). The J segment lost 5 bases and the V segment lost 4 bases, leaving 11 bases of the junction unmatched. CDR3 length: 17 residues. The CDR3 DNA follows: TGTGCCAGCAGCCAACCTACTAGCGGGAGTGACAACAATGAGCAGTTCTTC. Translating gives CASSQPTSGSDNNEQFF. Together with reference TRBV5-5 and TRBJ2-1, the CDR3 gives the full variable domain: DAGVTQSPTHLIKTRGQQVTLRCSPISGHKSVSWYQQVLGQGPQFIFQYYEKEERGRGNFPDRFSARQFPNYSSELNVNALLLGDSALYLCASSQPTSGSDNNEQFFGPGTRLTVL.

The gene calls are TRBV6-1 and TRBJ2-7; 7 bases line up with TRBD1. The V and J ends lost 2 bases and 2 bases, in that order; junction bases with no gene match: 12. This CDR3 is 17 amino acids long. Germline-derived CDR1 and CDR2 are MNHNS and SASEGT. In DNA form, the CDR3 reads TGTGCCAGCAGTGAAACCCGAGGACAGGAGAGGCCCTACGAGCAGTACTTC. Its protein is CASSETRGQERPYEQYF.

The rearrangement joins TRBV19 to TRBJ2-5; D ambiguous. Deletions cut 3 bases from V and 4 bases from J, with 18 bases between. Germline V gene lookup returns CDR1 LNHDA and CDR2 SQIVND (reference sequence). This CDR3 is 16 amino acids long. The CDR3 region is CASSIYPTELRETQYF. The DNA of the CDR3 is TGTGCCAGTAGTATTTACCCCACAGAGCTCCGAGAGACCCAGTACTTC.

This chain connects TRBV7-2 to TRBJ1-2; D not certain. V was trimmed by 5 bases and J by 2 bases, leaving 15 bases between them. Germline V gene data show CDR1 as SGHTA and CDR2 as FQGNSA. The CDR3 runs 15 residues. The DNA for the CDR3 is TGTGCCAGCAGCCCCCCCCCACAGCGAAACTATGGCTACACCTTC. It specifies CASSPPPQRNYGYTF.

This chain joins TRBV9 and TRBJ1-1; D gene uncertain. V lost 0 bases to trimming and J lost 1 base, with 7 bases between them. CDR3 length: 14 amino acids. From germline, CDR1 is SGDLS and CDR2 YYNGEE. CDR3 in amino acids: CASSVGAGNTEAFF. In DNA, the CDR3 is TGTGCCAGCAGCGTAGGGGCAGGGAACACTGAAGCTTTCTTT.

This rearrangement joins TRBV5-5 to TRBJ2-6; D is ambiguous. The CDR3 totals 16 residues. Trimming removed 0 bases at V and 0 bases at J, with 7 bases between. CDR1 is SGHKS, CDR2 YYEKEE, per germline (reference sequence). In DNA form, the CDR3 reads TGTGCCAGCAGCTTGGCCAGGACCTCTGGGGCCAACGTCCTGACTTTC. Residues: CASSLARTSGANVLTF.

The V and J genes are TRBV11-2 and TRBJ2-5; maybe TRBD1 (5 bases). CDR3 length: 13 amino acids. The germline V and J ends were trimmed by 6 bases and 2 bases, with 10 bases remaining between them. Germline lookup yields CDR1 SGHAT and CDR2 FQNNGV. For the CDR3, the DNA is TGTGCCAGCAGGGTGACAGCTCAAGAGACCCAGTACTTC. Its translation: CASRVTAQETQYF.

The V gene is TRBV30, the J gene TRBJ1-5, with D possibly matching TRBD1 (6 bases). The germline V gene encodes CDR1 GTSNPN and CDR2 SVGIG (reference sequence). Trimming cost V 1 base and J 1 base, with 11 bases left between them. The CDR3 runs to 15 residues. The CDR3: CAWSAGHLSNQPQHF. CDR3 nucleotide sequence: TGTGCCTGGAGTGCGGGACACTTAAGCAATCAGCCCCAGCATTTT. Full variable domain (rest looked up from reference TRBV30 and TRBJ1-5): SQTIHQWPATLVQPVGSPLSLECTVEGTSNPNLYWYRQAAGRGLQLLFYSVGIGQISSEVPQNLSASRPQDRQFILSSKKLLLSDSGFYLCAWSAGHLSNQPQHFGDGTRLSIL.

The chain recombines TRBV10-2 with TRBJ1-1; D might be TRBD1 (5 bases). With 2 bases removed from V and 1 base from J, the gap between germline ends came to 17 bases. CDR1 is WSHSY and CDR2 is SAAADI in the germline V gene. This CDR3 is built from 17 residues. In nucleotides, the CDR3 is TGCGCCAGCAGTGAGGCCCCGGGACGGATACCGAACACTGAAGCTTTCTTT. This encodes CASSEAPGRIPNTEAFF.

This clone came up once. The chain links TRBV20-1 to TRBJ2-3; either TRBD1 or TRBD2 may fit D (6 bases each). Germline lookup yields CDR1 DFQATT and CDR2 SNEGSKA (reference sequence). Trimming stripped 3 bases from V and 1 base from J, with 14 bases between. CDR3 length equals 15 residues. CDR3 bases: TGCAGTGCTAGTAGGGGGGCCGGGGGCACAGATACGCAGTATTTT. The encoded protein is CSASRGAGGTDTQYF.

The chain employs TRBV29-1 and TRBJ2-3; TRBD2 matches 9 bases. Trimming took 3 bases from V and 2 from J; bases not matched to a gene: 6. The germline V gene encodes CDR1 SQVTM and CDR2 ANQGSEA. CDR3 length: 15 amino acids. CDR3 in amino acids: CSVDGLAGITDTQYF. The CDR3 nucleotides read TGCAGCGTTGATGGGCTAGCGGGGATCACAGATACGCAGTATTTT.

The chain combines TRBV7-6 with TRBJ2-3; perhaps TRBD1 as D (5 bases). The CDR3 sequence is 15 residues long. Germline CDR1 is SGHVS and CDR2 is FNYEAQ. V was shortened by 4 bases and J by 5 bases, with 16 bases between the two germline ends. The CDR3 sequence is CASSWGTRSKDTQYF. As DNA, the CDR3 is TGTGCCAGCAGCTGGGGCACCCGCTCCAAAGATACGCAGTATTTT.

The chain recombines TRBV4-3 with TRBJ1-1; D gene uncertain. With 5 bases removed from V and 4 bases from J, the gap between germline ends came to 14 bases. The CDR3 length is 14 residues. Germline-derived CDR1 and CDR2 are LGHNA and YSLEER. In DNA form, the CDR3 reads TGCGCCAGCAGCTCCCCGACGGAGACCACTGAAGCTTTCTTT. It is translated as CASSSPTETTEAFF.

Note on this clone: A read error may account for a junction end that differs from germline. The V gene is TRBV6-6, the J gene TRBJ2-5; TRBD2 is a possible D gene (6 bases). The CDR3 spans 12 residues. From germline, CDR1 is MNHNY and CDR2 SVGAGI (reference sequence). CDR3 DNA sequence: TGCGCCAGCAGACCCGGAGGGGAGACCCAGTACTTC. It specifies CASRPGGETQYF.